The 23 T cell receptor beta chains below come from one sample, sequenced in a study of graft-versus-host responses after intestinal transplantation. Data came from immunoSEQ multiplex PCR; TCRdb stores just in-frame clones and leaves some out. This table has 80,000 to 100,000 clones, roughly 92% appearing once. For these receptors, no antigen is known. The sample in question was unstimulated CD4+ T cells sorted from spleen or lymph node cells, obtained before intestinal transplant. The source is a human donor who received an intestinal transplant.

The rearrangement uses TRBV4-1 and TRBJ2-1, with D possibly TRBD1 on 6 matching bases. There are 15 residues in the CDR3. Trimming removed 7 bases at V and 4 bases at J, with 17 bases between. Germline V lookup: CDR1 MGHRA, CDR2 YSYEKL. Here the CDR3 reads CASNPDRLYYNEQFF. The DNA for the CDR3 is TGCGCCAGCAACCCGGACAGACTTTATTACAATGAGCAGTTCTTC.

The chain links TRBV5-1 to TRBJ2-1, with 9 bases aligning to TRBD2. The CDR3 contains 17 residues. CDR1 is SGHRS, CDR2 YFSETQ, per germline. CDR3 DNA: TGCGCTACCACGACAGGAAGCGGGAGGAATGTGGGGAATGAGCAGTTCTTC. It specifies CATTTGSGRNVGNEQFF.

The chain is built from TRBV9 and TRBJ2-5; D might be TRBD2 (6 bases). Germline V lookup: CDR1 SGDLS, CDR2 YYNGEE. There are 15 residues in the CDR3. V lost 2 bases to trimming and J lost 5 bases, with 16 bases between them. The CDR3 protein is CASSVDKTRDETQYF. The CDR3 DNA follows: TGTGCCAGCAGCGTGGACAAGACTAGAGACGAGACCCAGTACTTC. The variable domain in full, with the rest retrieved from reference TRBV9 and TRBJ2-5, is DSGVTQTPKHLITATGQRVTLRCSPRSGDLSVYWYQQSLDQGLQFLIQYYNGEERAKGNILERFSAQQFPDLHSELNLSSLELGDSALYFCASSVDKTRDETQYFGPGTRLLVL.

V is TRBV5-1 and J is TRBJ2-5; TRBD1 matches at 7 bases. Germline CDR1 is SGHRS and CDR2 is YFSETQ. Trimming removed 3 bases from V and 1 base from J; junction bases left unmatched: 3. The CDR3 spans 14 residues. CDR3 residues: CASSSGTVQETQYF. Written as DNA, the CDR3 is TGCGCCAGCAGCTCCGGGACAGTCCAAGAGACCCAGTACTTC.

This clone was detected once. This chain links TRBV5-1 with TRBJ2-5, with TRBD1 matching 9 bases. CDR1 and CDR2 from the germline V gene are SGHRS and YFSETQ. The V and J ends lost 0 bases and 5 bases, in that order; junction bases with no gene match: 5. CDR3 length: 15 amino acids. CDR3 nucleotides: TGCGCCAGCAGCTTGGAGGGCACAGGGGGCGAGACCCAGTACTTC. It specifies CASSLEGTGGETQYF.

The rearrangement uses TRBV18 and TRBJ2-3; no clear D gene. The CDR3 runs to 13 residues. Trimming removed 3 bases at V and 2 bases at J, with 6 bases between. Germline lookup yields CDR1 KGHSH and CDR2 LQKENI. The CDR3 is CASSPYITDTQYF. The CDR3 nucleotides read TGTGCCAGCTCACCTTACATCACAGATACGCAGTATTTT.

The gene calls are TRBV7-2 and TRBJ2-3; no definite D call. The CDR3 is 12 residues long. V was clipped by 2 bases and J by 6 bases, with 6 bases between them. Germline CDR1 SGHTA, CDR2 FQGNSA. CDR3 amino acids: CASSLSVDTQYF. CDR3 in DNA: TGTGCCAGCAGCTTATCGGTGGATACGCAGTATTTT.

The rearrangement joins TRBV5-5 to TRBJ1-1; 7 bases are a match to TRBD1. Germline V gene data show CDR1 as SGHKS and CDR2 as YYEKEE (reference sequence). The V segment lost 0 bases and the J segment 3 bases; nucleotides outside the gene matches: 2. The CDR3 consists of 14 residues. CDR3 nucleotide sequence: TGTGCCAGCAGCTTGGAGGGGGCTGACACTGAAGCTTTCTTT. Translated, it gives CASSLEGADTEAFF.

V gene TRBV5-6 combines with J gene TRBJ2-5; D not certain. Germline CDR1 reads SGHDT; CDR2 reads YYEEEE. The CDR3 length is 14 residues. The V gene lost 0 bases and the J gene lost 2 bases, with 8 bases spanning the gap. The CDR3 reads CASSLAVRQETQYF. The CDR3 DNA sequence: TGTGCCAGCAGCTTGGCCGTACGGCAAGAGACCCAGTACTTC.

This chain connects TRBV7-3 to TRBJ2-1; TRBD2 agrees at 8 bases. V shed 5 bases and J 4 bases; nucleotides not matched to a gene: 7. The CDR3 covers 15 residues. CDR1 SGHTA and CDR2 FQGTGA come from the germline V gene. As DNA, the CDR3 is TGTGCCAGCAGCCCGGAGCGGGGGCCATACAATGAGCAGTTCTTC. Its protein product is CASSPERGPYNEQFF.

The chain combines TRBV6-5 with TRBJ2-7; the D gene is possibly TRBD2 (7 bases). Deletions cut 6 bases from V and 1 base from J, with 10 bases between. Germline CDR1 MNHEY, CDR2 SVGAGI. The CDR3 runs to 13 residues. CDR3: CASRGGLSYEQYF. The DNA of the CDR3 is TGTGCCAGCAGAGGGGGACTATCCTACGAGCAGTACTTC.

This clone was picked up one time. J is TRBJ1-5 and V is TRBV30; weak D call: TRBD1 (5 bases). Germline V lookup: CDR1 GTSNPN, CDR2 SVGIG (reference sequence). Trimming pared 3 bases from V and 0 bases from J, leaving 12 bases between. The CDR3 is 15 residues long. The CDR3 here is CAWSPGGYSNQPQHF. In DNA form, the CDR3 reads TGTGCCTGGAGCCCCGGGGGGTATAGCAATCAGCCCCAGCATTTT. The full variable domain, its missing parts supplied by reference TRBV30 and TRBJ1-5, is SQTIHQWPATLVQPVGSPLSLECTVEGTSNPNLYWYRQAAGRGLQLLFYSVGIGQISSEVPQNLSASRPQDRQFILSSKKLLLSDSGFYLCAWSPGGYSNQPQHFGDGTRLSIL.

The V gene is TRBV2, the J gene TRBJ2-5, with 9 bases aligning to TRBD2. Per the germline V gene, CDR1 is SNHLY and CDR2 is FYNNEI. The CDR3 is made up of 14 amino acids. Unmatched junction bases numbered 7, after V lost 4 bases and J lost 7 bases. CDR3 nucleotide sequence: TGTGCCAGCAGTGGGACTAGCGCCCAGGGGACCCAGTACTTC. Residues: CASSGTSAQGTQYF.

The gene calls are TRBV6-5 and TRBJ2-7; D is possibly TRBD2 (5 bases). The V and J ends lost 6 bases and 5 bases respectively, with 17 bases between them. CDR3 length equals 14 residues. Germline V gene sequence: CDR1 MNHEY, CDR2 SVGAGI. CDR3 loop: CASSPTRGNHEQYF. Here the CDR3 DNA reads TGTGCCAGCAGCCCCACCCGGGGAAACCACGAGCAGTACTTC.

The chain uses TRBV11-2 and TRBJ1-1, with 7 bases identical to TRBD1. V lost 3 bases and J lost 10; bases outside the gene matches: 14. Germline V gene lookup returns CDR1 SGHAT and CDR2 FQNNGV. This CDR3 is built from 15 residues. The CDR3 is CASSLTGTEVGGAFF. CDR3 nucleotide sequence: TGTGCCAGCAGCTTGACCGGGACAGAGGTTGGGGGAGCTTTCTTT.

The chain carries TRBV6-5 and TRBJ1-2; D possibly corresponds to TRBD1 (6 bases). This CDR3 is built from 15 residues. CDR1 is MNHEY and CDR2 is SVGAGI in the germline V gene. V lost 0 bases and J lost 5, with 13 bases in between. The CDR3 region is CASSYSTDRNYGYTF. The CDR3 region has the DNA TGTGCCAGCAGTTACTCCACCGACAGGAATTATGGCTACACCTTC.

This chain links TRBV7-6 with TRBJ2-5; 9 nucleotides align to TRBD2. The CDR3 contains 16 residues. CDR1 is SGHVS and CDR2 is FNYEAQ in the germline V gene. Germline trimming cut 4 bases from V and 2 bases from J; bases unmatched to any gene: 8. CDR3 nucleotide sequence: TGTGCCAGCAGCTCCCGCGGGGGGGCCCCGCAAGAGACCCAGTACTTC. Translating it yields CASSSRGGAPQETQYF.

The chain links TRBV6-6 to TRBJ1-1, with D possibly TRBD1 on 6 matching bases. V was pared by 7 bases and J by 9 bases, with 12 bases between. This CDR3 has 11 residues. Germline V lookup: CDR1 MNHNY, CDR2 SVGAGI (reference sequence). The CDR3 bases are TGTGCCAGCACTTTGGACAGACAAGCTTTCTTT. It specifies CASTLDRQAFF.

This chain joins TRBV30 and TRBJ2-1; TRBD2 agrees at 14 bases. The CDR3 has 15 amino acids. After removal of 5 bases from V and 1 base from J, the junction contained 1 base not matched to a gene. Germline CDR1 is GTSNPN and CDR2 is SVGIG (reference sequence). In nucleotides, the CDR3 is TGTGCCTGGGGACTAGCGGGGGGTTCCTACAATGAGCAGTTCTTC. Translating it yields CAWGLAGGSYNEQFF.

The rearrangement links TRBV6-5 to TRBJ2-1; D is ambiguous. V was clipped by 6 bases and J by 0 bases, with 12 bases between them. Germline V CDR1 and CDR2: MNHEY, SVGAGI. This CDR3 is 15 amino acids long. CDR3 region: CASSPRRVSYNEQFF. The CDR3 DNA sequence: TGTGCCAGCAGCCCACGCCGCGTCTCCTACAATGAGCAGTTCTTC.

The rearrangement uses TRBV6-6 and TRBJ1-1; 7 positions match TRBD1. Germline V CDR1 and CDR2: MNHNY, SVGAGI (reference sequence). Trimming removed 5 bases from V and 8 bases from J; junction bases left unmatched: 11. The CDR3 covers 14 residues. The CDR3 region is CASSNHRTGQEAFF. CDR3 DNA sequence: TGTGCCAGCAGTAACCATCGGACAGGCCAAGAAGCTTTCTTT.

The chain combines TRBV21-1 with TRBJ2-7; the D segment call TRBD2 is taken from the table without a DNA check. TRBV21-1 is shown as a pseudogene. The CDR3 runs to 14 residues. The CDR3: CASRNGLVFYEQYF. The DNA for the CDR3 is TGTGCCAGCCGGAATGGACTAGTATTCTACGAGCAGTACTTC.

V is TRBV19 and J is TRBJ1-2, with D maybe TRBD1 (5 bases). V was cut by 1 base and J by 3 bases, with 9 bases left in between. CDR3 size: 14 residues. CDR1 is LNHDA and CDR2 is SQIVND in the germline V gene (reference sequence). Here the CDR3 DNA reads TGTGCCAGTAGTATAGTAGACAGCTACTATGGCTACACCTTC. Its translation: CASSIVDSYYGYTF.